Shown below are 31 T cell receptor beta chains from a single sample sequenced in a study of blood T cell repertoires in COVID-19. Sequencing was performed with immunoSEQ multiplex PCR; in TCRdb, only in-frame clones are kept and a portion is missing. The sample holds some 110,000 clones, about four fifths seen once. Material: peripheral blood. These receptors were taken from a woman aged 60 to 75 with acute or convalescent COVID-19.

The V call is TRBV7-2, the J call TRBJ2-3; 8 bases align to TRBD2. This CDR3 comprises 12 residues. The germline CDR1 and CDR2 sequences are SGHTA and FQGNSA. The ends lost 4 bases at V and 9 bases at J; junction bases unmatched: 3. The CDR3 reads CASSSGGGTQYF. The CDR3 coding sequence is TGTGCCAGCAGCTCGGGGGGGGGCACGCAGTATTTT. Based on the CDR3 plus reference TRBV7-2 and TRBJ2-3, the full variable domain is GAGVSQSPSNKVTEKGKDVELRCDPISGHTALYWYRQSLGQGLEFLIYFQGNSAPDKSGLPSDRFSAERTGGSVSTLTIQRTQQEDSAVYLCASSSGGGTQYFGPGTRLTVL.

In DNA form, the CDR3 reads TGTGCCAGCAGCTTGACGGCAGGGGGCGGCTATGGCTACACCTTC. Protein product: CASSLTAGGGYGYTF. The chain joins TRBV5-6 to TRBJ1-2, with 8 bases identical to TRBD1. Per germline, CDR1 SGHDT and CDR2 YYEEEE. The CDR3 is 15 residues long. V lost 1 base, J lost 4 bases, and 6 bases stayed unmatched.

J is TRBJ1-1 and V is TRBV5-1; TRBD1 might be the D (5 bases). V lost 0 bases and J lost 3, with 12 bases in between. This CDR3 is built from 15 residues. Germline-derived CDR1 and CDR2 are SGHRS and YFSETQ. CDR3 coding DNA: TGCGCCAGCAGCTTGGATTCAGGGTACGACACTGAAGCTTTCTTT. Encoded protein: CASSLDSGYDTEAFF.

This clone was recorded only once. This sequence joins TRBV28 and TRBJ2-3; 7 nucleotides line up with TRBD2. V lost 1 base and J lost 2; bases outside the gene matches: 6. Germline V gene sequence: CDR1 MDHEN, CDR2 SYDVKM. The CDR3 extends over 16 amino acids. CDR3 residues: CASSLSPGGITDTQYF. The DNA of the CDR3 is TGTGCCAGCAGTTTATCCCCCGGGGGGATCACAGATACGCAGTATTTT.

The chain employs TRBV30 and TRBJ1-1, with D maybe TRBD1 (5 bases). Germline assignment: CDR1 GTSNPN and CDR2 SVGIG (reference sequence). The V gene lost 4 bases and the J gene lost 1 base, with 13 bases spanning the gap. The CDR3 loop spans 14 amino acids. CDR3 bases: TGTGCCTGGACATTGGGCCAGGGGAACACTGAAGCTTTCTTT. It translates to CAWTLGQGNTEAFF. Complete variable domain (other parts from reference TRBV30 and TRBJ1-1): SQTIHQWPATLVQPVGSPLSLECTVEGTSNPNLYWYRQAAGRGLQLLFYSVGIGQISSEVPQNLSASRPQDRQFILSSKKLLLSDSGFYLCAWTLGQGNTEAFFGQGTRLTVV.

The V and J genes are TRBV7-2 and TRBJ2-5; possibly TRBD2 for D (7 bases). In germline, CDR1 is SGHTA, CDR2 FQGNSA. This CDR3 region has 16 residues. V lost 5 bases and J lost 6, with 22 bases in between. The CDR3 coding sequence is TGTGCCAGCAGCACCAGCAGGGGAGGGGTTCAGAAGACCCAGTACTTC. Encoded protein: CASSTSRGGVQKTQYF.

The rearrangement joins TRBV28 to TRBJ1-2; no definite D call. Trimming pared 5 bases from V and 3 bases from J, leaving 7 bases between. Germline V gene sequence: CDR1 MDHEN, CDR2 SYDVKM. This CDR3 contains 12 residues. CDR3 sequence: CASSLRDYGYTF. CDR3 bases: TGTGCCAGCAGTCTCCGTGACTATGGCTACACCTTC.

The genes are TRBV4-2 and TRBJ1-5; TRBD1 might be the D (5 bases). This CDR3 contains 16 residues. The V end was cut by 0 bases, the J end by 3 bases, with 12 bases between. The germline V gene encodes CDR1 LGHNA and CDR2 YNFKEQ. The CDR3 DNA reads TGTGCCAGCAGCCAAGATCTAGGCAGGGCCAATCAGCCCCAGCATTTT. Amino acid sequence: CASSQDLGRANQPQHF.

The chain combines TRBV3-1 (or the pseudogene TRBV3-2) with TRBJ1-6; no firm D call. The CDR3 runs 15 residues. Germline assignment: CDR1 LGHDT and CDR2 YNNKEL (reference sequence). V lost 0 bases, J lost 9 bases, and 12 bases lay in between. CDR3 coding DNA: TGTGCCAGCAGCCAAGAGGGCGGGTTTAGTTCACCCCTCCACTTT. Translation: CASSQEGGFSSPLHF.

In nucleotides, the CDR3 is TGTGCCAGTAGGAGCCGGGACAGGAATTCACCCCTCCACTTT. This translates into CASRSRDRNSPLHF. V and J are TRBV19 and TRBJ1-6, with 8 bases aligning to TRBD1. V lost 6 bases and J lost 7; bases outside the gene matches: 5. This CDR3 region has 14 residues. Germline CDR1 LNHDA, CDR2 SQIVND (reference sequence). Drawing the rest from reference TRBV19 and TRBJ1-6, the complete variable domain is DGGITQSPKYLFRKEGQNVTLSCEQNLNHDAMYWYRQDPGQGLRLIYYSQIVNDFQKGDIAEGYSVSREKKESFPLTVTSAQKNPTAFYLCASRSRDRNSPLHFGNGTRLTVT.

The V call is TRBV5-1, the J call TRBJ2-5; 8 positions match TRBD2. Germline V gene data show CDR1 as SGHRS and CDR2 as YFSETQ. J gave up 5 bases and V 2 bases, and 11 bases lay outside the gene matches. The CDR3 contains 16 residues. CDR3 region: CASSLLAVEASETQYF. The CDR3 nucleotides read TGCGCCAGCAGCTTACTAGCGGTAGAGGCTTCGGAGACCCAGTACTTC.

The J gene is TRBJ1-6, the V gene TRBV19, with TRBD1 matching 9 bases. Germline V CDR1 and CDR2: LNHDA, SQIVND (reference sequence). The CDR3 has 14 residues. The junction had 6 bases not matched to a gene; V was cut back by 6 bases and J by 9 bases. The CDR3 DNA follows: TGTGCCAGTAGAACGGGACAGGGATTTTCACCCCTCCACTTT. Protein: CASRTGQGFSPLHF.

CDR3 residues: CASSESRASSTGYEQYF. The CDR3 coding sequence is TGCGCCAGCAGTGAGTCTAGAGCTAGCTCCACGGGGTACGAGCAGTACTTC. V usage is TRBV10-2 and J usage is TRBJ2-7, with TRBD2 as a possible D gene (5 bases). The germline V gene has CDR1 WSHSY and CDR2 SAAADI. V lost 0 bases to trimming and J lost 4 bases, with 19 bases between them. The CDR3 is 17 residues long.

CDR3 nucleotides: TGTGCCAGCTCACCAAACCAGGGTCGGGATGAAAAACTGTTTTTT. It specifies CASSPNQGRDEKLFF. The chain recombines TRBV18 with TRBJ1-4; D may be TRBD1 (5 bases). The length of the CDR3 is 15 residues. V lost 2 bases and J 6 bases, leaving 13 bases between the germline ends. Germline CDR1 KGHSH, CDR2 LQKENI.

V is TRBV5-6 and J is TRBJ1-2; possible D gene TRBD1, 5 bases. CDR1 and CDR2 (germline): SGHDT, YYEEEE. Trimming removed 1 base from V and 8 bases from J, with 12 bases in between. CDR3 length equals 13 residues. This CDR3 reads CASSLTGPGGYTF. In DNA, the CDR3 is TGTGCCAGCAGCTTGACAGGACCCGGAGGCTACACCTTC.

This rearrangement joins TRBV2 to TRBJ1-3; D remains unclear. Germline V lookup: CDR1 SNHLY, CDR2 FYNNEI. Deletions cut 6 bases from V and 4 bases from J, with 13 bases between. This CDR3 spans 14 amino acids. Here the CDR3 DNA reads TGTGCCAGCAGCGACCCCGGCGGGGGAAACACCATATATTTT. Its protein product is CASSDPGGGNTIYF.

The rearrangement uses TRBV7-2 and TRBJ2-7; D is possibly TRBD1 (6 bases). Germline V gene lookup returns CDR1 SGHTA and CDR2 FQGNSA. The CDR3 has 14 amino acids. Trimming pared 1 base from V and 2 bases from J, leaving 9 bases between. The CDR3 sequence is CASSLGYRAYEQYF. The CDR3 bases are TGTGCCAGCAGCTTAGGGTACAGGGCCTACGAGCAGTACTTC.

The chain has TRBV19 and TRBJ1-2, with D possibly TRBD1 on 6 matching bases. The CDR3 has 15 amino acids. Germline V gene data show CDR1 as LNHDA and CDR2 as SQIVND (reference sequence). Trimming stripped 3 bases from V and 4 bases from J, with 15 bases between. The CDR3 sequence is CASSMGAGGAYGYTF. Here the CDR3 DNA reads TGTGCCAGTAGTATGGGTGCGGGGGGCGCCTATGGCTACACCTTC.

The chain couples TRBV5-1 to TRBJ1-1, with D perhaps matching TRBD1 (5 bases). CDR1 SGHRS and CDR2 YFSETQ come from the germline V gene. Trimming took off 2 bases at V and 1 base at J, with 12 bases between the two ends. CDR3 length: 15 residues. The CDR3 DNA reads as TGCGCCAGCAGCTTTTTTCAGGGCGAGAACACTGAAGCTTTCTTT. Translated: CASSFFQGENTEAFF.

The V gene is TRBV6-6, the J gene TRBJ1-1; 8 bases match TRBD1. This CDR3 has 17 amino acids. V dropped 6 bases and J dropped 2; count of bases not matched to a gene: 14. Germline V lookup: CDR1 MNHNY, CDR2 SVGAGI (reference sequence). This CDR3 is CASSDPQGGFRNTEAFF. DNA of the CDR3: TGTGCCAGCAGCGATCCACAGGGGGGTTTCAGAAACACTGAAGCTTTCTTT.

The chain carries TRBV5-1 and TRBJ2-7; D might be TRBD2 (7 bases). This CDR3 region has 16 residues. Germline-derived CDR1 and CDR2 are SGHRS and YFSETQ. V lost 4 bases, J lost 0 bases, and 17 bases lay in between. This CDR3 is CASSPGGSLASYEQYF. The DNA for the CDR3 is TGCGCCAGCAGCCCGGGGGGCAGTCTCGCCTCCTACGAGCAGTACTTC.

J is TRBJ2-7 and V is TRBV12-3 or TRBV12-4; D is unresolved. This CDR3 is built from 12 residues. With 5 bases removed from V and 2 bases from J, the gap between germline ends came to 7 bases. For the CDR3, the DNA is TGTGCCAGCAGTCCCAGTCCCTACGAGCAGTACTTC. Translating it yields CASSPSPYEQYF.

The chain recombines TRBV6-1 with TRBJ1-6; D remains ambiguous. The germline CDR1 and CDR2 sequences are MNHNS and SASEGT. The CDR3 has 14 residues. Trimming stripped 8 bases from V and 0 bases from J, with 8 bases between. CDR3 coding DNA: TGTGCCAGCTTATGGAGCTCCTATAATTCACCCCTCCACTTT. Translated: CASLWSSYNSPLHF.

This clone was seen once. J is TRBJ1-2 and V is TRBV5-1, with D uncertain. Trimming took 5 bases from V and 2 from J, leaving 16 bases between them. The CDR3 totals 15 residues. Germline loops: CDR1 SGHRS, CDR2 YFSETQ. CDR3 nucleotide sequence: TGCGCCAGCAGTAGGGAGGCGGGCTCAAACTATGGCTACACCTTC. The encoded protein is CASSREAGSNYGYTF.

This clone has a single count. The rearrangement joins TRBV19 to TRBJ1-1; D perhaps matches TRBD1 (6 bases). Germline-derived CDR1 and CDR2 are LNHDA and SQIVND (reference sequence). The V end lost 3 bases, the J end lost 3 bases, and 14 bases lay between the germline ends. The CDR3 totals 15 residues. The CDR3 nucleotides read TGTGCCAGTAGTATCGGGGCAGGGGCGCACACTGAAGCTTTCTTT. Encoded protein: CASSIGAGAHTEAFF.

In this sample, this clone turned up a few times. Other nucleotide sequences in the sample specify the same CDR3. This chain links TRBV11-2 with TRBJ2-7; 8 bases line up with TRBD2. CDR1 and CDR2 (germline): SGHAT, FQNNGV. The CDR3 runs 13 residues. Trimming removed 5 bases from V and 2 bases from J; junction bases left unmatched: 2. The CDR3 spells CASSPGLAYEQYF. CDR3 nucleotides: TGTGCCAGCAGCCCGGGACTAGCCTACGAGCAGTACTTC. The variable domain in full, with the rest retrieved from reference TRBV11-2 and TRBJ2-7, is EAGVAQSPRYKIIEKRQSVAFWCNPISGHATLYWYQQILGQGPKLLIQFQNNGVVDDSQLPKDRFSAERLKGVDSTLKIQPAKLEDSAVYLCASSPGLAYEQYFGPGTRLTVT.

On this clone itself: One end of the junction is discordant with germline, which a read error may explain. The chain employs TRBV5-5 and TRBJ1-3, with 9 bases identical to TRBD1. Germline assignment: CDR1 SGHKS and CDR2 YYEKEE (reference sequence). CDR3 length: 15 residues. In DNA form, the CDR3 reads TGTGCCGGCAGCCTGAGACAGGGGGCTGGAAACACCATATATTTT. Amino acids: CAGSLRQGAGNTIYF.

This chain links TRBV2 with TRBJ2-7; TRBD1 matches at 10 bases. CDR3 length equals 14 residues. Unmatched junction bases numbered 6, after V lost 7 bases and J lost 3 bases. CDR1 and CDR2 from the germline V gene are SNHLY and FYNNEI. The DNA for the CDR3 is TGTGCCAGCACCACGGACAGGGGGGGCTACGAGCAGTACTTC. Translated: CASTTDRGGYEQYF.

The chain employs TRBV4-1 and TRBJ2-7; TRBD2 matches at 10 bases. This CDR3 spans 15 amino acids. J gave up 2 bases and V 6 bases, and 7 bases lay outside the gene matches. Germline CDR1 and CDR2: MGHRA and YSYEKL. The CDR3 DNA reads as TGCGCCAGCAGTCGCCCCACTAGCGGGGCCTACGAGCAGTACTTC. This codes for CASSRPTSGAYEQYF.

The CDR3 DNA follows: TGTGCCAGCAGGACCGGGAGAGAAGCTTTCTTT. Translating it yields CASRTGREAFF. This chain connects TRBV27 to TRBJ1-1, with D unresolved. Trimming stripped 6 bases from V and 8 bases from J, with 10 bases between. The CDR3 extends over 11 amino acids. Germline V lookup: CDR1 MNHEY, CDR2 SMNVEV (reference sequence).

This clone was seen a handful of times. The rearrangement joins TRBV7-9 to TRBJ1-5; no firm D call. CDR1 is SEHNR, CDR2 FQNEAQ, per germline (reference sequence). The CDR3 totals 17 residues. V was shortened by 1 base and J by 1 base, with 14 bases between the two germline ends. This CDR3 is CASSLGLGDPSNQPQHF. The CDR3 DNA sequence: TGTGCCAGCAGCTTAGGATTGGGAGACCCAAGCAATCAGCCCCAGCATTTT.